The 29 T cell receptor beta chains below all came from one sample that was sequenced in a study of shared clonotypes between healthy human individuals. Generated by immunoSEQ multiplex PCR, the TCRdb table keeps only in-frame clones and is missing some. The profile shows about half a million clones, roughly 85% of them singletons. The specimen was PBMCs. The origin of the receptors is a woman in her 40s in good health. Some clones in this sample may be carry-over from other donors' samples.

The chain employs TRBV29-1 and TRBJ2-4, with TRBD1 as a possible D gene (6 bases). The CDR3 totals 13 residues. Germline V gene data show CDR1 as SQVTM and CDR2 as ANQGSEA. V was cut by 4 bases and J by 9 bases, with 16 bases left in between. The CDR3 coding sequence is TGCAGCGTTGGGGAAGGGGGTGCGGCCATTCAGTACTTC. This codes for CSVGEGGAAIQYF.

This clone was counted many times. This chain joins TRBV30 and TRBJ1-5; 9 bases line up with TRBD1. Germline V gene sequence: CDR1 GTSNPN, CDR2 SVGIG (reference sequence). The V gene end was trimmed by 2 bases and the J gene end by 4 bases; junction bases not matched to a gene: 6. The CDR3 length is 15 residues. The CDR3 loop is CAWSRQGGPNQPQHF. In nucleotides, the CDR3 is TGTGCCTGGAGTAGACAGGGGGGGCCGAATCAGCCCCAGCATTTT.

V gene TRBV7-3 combines with J gene TRBJ2-7; D is possibly TRBD1 (6 bases). Trimming stripped 2 bases from V and 3 bases from J, with 14 bases between. The length of the CDR3 is 15 residues. Looked up from germline, CDR1 is SGHTA and CDR2 is FQGTGA. CDR3 coding DNA: TGTGCCAGCAGCTTAGGTTACGGGACAAACTACGAGCAGTACTTC. Translating gives CASSLGYGTNYEQYF.

The chain uses TRBV5-1 and TRBJ1-1; 7 nucleotides align to TRBD1. There are 14 residues in the CDR3. The germline V gene has CDR1 SGHRS and CDR2 YFSETQ. The junction had 3 bases not matched to a gene; V was cut back by 3 bases and J by 1 base. The DNA of the CDR3 is TGCGCCAGCAGCTCGGGGACAGAGAACACTGAAGCTTTCTTT. This sequence encodes CASSSGTENTEAFF.

Turning to this clone: Within the sample, other DNA sequences also encode this same CDR3. This chain joins TRBV5-1 and TRBJ2-3; D remains ambiguous. In germline, CDR1 is SGHRS, CDR2 YFSETQ. This CDR3 comprises 12 residues. Trimming pared 4 bases from V and 3 bases from J, leaving 6 bases between. CDR3 nucleotide sequence: TGCGCCAGCAGCCTGGATACAGATACGCAGTATTTT. Amino acid sequence: CASSLDTDTQYF.

The DNA for the CDR3 is TGCAGTGCCCTAGGGCAAGAGGAGCAGTTCTTC. This translates into CSALGQEEQFF. The V and J genes are TRBV20-1 and TRBJ2-1; D ambiguous. Germline CDR1 is DFQATT and CDR2 is SNEGSKA (reference sequence). The length of the CDR3 is 11 residues. V gave up 6 bases and J gave up 10 bases, with 13 bases separating them.

The chain has TRBV19 and TRBJ1-2, with 8 bases aligning to TRBD1. J gave up 6 bases and V 4 bases, and 4 bases lay outside the gene matches. CDR3 length equals 13 residues. Germline-derived CDR1 and CDR2 are LNHDA and SQIVND (reference sequence). This CDR3 is CASSTAGGNGYTF. CDR3 DNA: TGTGCCAGTAGTACGGCAGGGGGCAATGGCTACACCTTC.

V gene TRBV28 combines with J gene TRBJ2-5; perhaps TRBD2 as D (5 bases). The J call may be faulty, since TRBJ2-7 better matches the DNA end. CDR3 size: 15 residues. Germline values: CDR1 MDHEN, CDR2 SYDVKM. CDR3 residues: CASSPSGGVVGEQYF. CDR3 sequence (DNA): TGTGCCAGCAGCCCCTCCGGAGGAGTGGTAGGCGAGCAGTACTTC.

This clone is a singleton in its sample. The chain recombines TRBV5-1 with TRBJ2-5; D could derive from TRBD1 or TRBD2 (6 bases each). The ends were cut back, 0 bases at V and 5 bases at J, with 17 bases in the middle. Germline CDR1 and CDR2: SGHRS and YFSETQ. CDR3 length equals 16 residues. CDR3 sequence: CASSLAGGTTEETQYF. In nucleotides, the CDR3 is TGCGCCAGCAGCTTGGCCGGCGGGACAACAGAGGAGACCCAGTACTTC.

This CDR3 reads CASSFSGVNTGELFF. For the CDR3, the DNA is TGTGCCAGCAGCTTCAGCGGGGTGAACACCGGGGAGCTGTTTTTT. The chain links TRBV7-2 to TRBJ2-2; 7 nucleotides match TRBD2. J lost 1 base, V lost 3 bases, and 2 bases had no gene match. The CDR3 is 15 amino acids. The germline V gene has CDR1 SGHTA and CDR2 FQGNSA.

The chain is built from TRBV2 and TRBJ2-3; D could derive from TRBD1 or TRBD2 (6 bases each). Trimming removed 5 bases at V and 6 bases at J, with 18 bases between. The length of the CDR3 is 15 residues. Germline V gene sequence: CDR1 SNHLY, CDR2 FYNNEI. CDR3: CASSRDSRRGDTQYF. Here the CDR3 DNA reads TGTGCCAGCAGTCGGGACTCCCGGAGGGGGGATACGCAGTATTTT.

J is TRBJ1-5 and V is TRBV5-6; the D gene is possibly TRBD1 (5 bases). From germline, CDR1 is SGHDT and CDR2 YYEEEE. The CDR3 has 15 amino acids. V was clipped by 0 bases and J by 6 bases, with 13 bases between them. CDR3 nucleotides: TGTGCCAGCAGCTTGGCCGGCAGGGTGGGTCAGCCCCAGCATTTT. Its translation: CASSLAGRVGQPQHF.

V and J are TRBV4-3 and TRBJ2-5; the D gene is possibly TRBD2 (5 bases). The germline CDR1 and CDR2 sequences are LGHNA and YSLEER. The V end lost 0 bases, the J end lost 7 bases, and 15 bases lay between the germline ends. The CDR3 is 15 residues long. The CDR3 region is CASSQDFGEMWTQYF. Written as DNA, the CDR3 is TGCGCCAGCAGCCAAGATTTCGGGGAGATGTGGACCCAGTACTTC.

The chain links TRBV5-8 to TRBJ2-2, with 10 bases aligning to TRBD2. Germline lookup yields CDR1 SGHTS and CDR2 YDEGEE. The V and J ends lost 0 bases and 1 base, in that order; junction bases with no gene match: 0. CDR3 size: 16 residues. The CDR3 coding sequence is TGTGCCAGCAGCTTGGGACTAGCGGGGAACACCGGGGAGCTGTTTTTT. This gives the protein CASSLGLAGNTGELFF.

This chain uses TRBV2 with TRBJ2-3, with 13 bases that match TRBD2. Germline loops: CDR1 SNHLY, CDR2 FYNNEI. Trimming took 6 bases from V and 7 from J; bases not matched to a gene: 4. The CDR3 spans 14 residues. The DNA of the CDR3 is TGTGCCAGCAGGGCGACTAGCGGGAGGTATACGCAGTATTTT. Amino acid sequence: CASRATSGRYTQYF.

The chain joins TRBV6-5 to TRBJ2-5; D uncertain. The J call is doubtful: the DNA matches TRBJ2-7 better. Germline-derived CDR1 and CDR2 are MNHEY and SVGAGI. The CDR3 runs 15 residues. This CDR3 is CASTPPSGSLYEQYF. The CDR3 DNA sequence: TGTGCCAGCACCCCTCCTTCCGGGTCACTCTACGAGCAGTACTTC.

The gene calls are TRBV2 and TRBJ2-7; D may correspond to TRBD1 or TRBD2 (5 bases each). The V gene lost 7 bases and the J gene lost 1 base, with 17 bases spanning the gap. The CDR3 consists of 15 residues. Per the germline V gene, CDR1 is SNHLY and CDR2 is FYNNEI. The CDR3 region has the DNA TGTGCCAGCACCCCATATAGGGACGGGTCCTACGAGCAGTACTTC. Protein product: CASTPYRDGSYEQYF. The whole variable domain, remainder taken from reference TRBV2 and TRBJ2-7, is EPEVTQTPSHQVTQMGQEVILRCVPISNHLYFYWYRQILGQKVEFLVSFYNNEISEKSEIFDDQFSVERPDGSNFTLKIRSTKLEDSAMYFCASTPYRDGSYEQYFGPGTRLTVT.

The chain joins TRBV7-2 to TRBJ2-3; 9 nucleotides line up with TRBD2. This CDR3 comprises 16 residues. Germline V gene data show CDR1 as SGHTA and CDR2 as FQGNSA. Trimming removed 7 bases from V and 4 bases from J; junction bases left unmatched: 12. CDR3 sequence reads: CASTPIAGVRADTQYF. CDR3 DNA: TGTGCCAGCACCCCCATAGCGGGAGTTAGGGCAGATACGCAGTATTTT.

The rearrangement uses TRBV5-1 and TRBJ2-1; 8 nucleotides line up with TRBD2. Germline V CDR1 and CDR2: SGHRS, YFSETQ. The CDR3 runs to 13 residues. Trimming removed 4 bases from V and 7 bases from J; junction bases left unmatched: 4. Written as DNA, the CDR3 is TGCGCCAGCAGCATGAGCGGGAGTAATGAGCAGTTCTTC. Protein: CASSMSGSNEQFF.

The V gene is TRBV11-3, the J gene TRBJ2-1; D may be TRBD2 (6 bases). Germline values: CDR1 SGHNT, CDR2 YENEEA. Trimming stripped 6 bases from V and 4 bases from J, with 16 bases between. CDR3 length: 15 residues. The CDR3 loop is CASRMGGEGYNEQFF. The CDR3 DNA follows: TGTGCCAGCAGGATGGGGGGAGAGGGGTACAATGAGCAGTTCTTC.

V usage is TRBV29-1 and J usage is TRBJ2-7; perhaps D is TRBD1 or TRBD2 (6 bases each). V lost 4 bases and J 5 bases, leaving 15 bases between the germline ends. The germline gives CDR1 SQVTM, CDR2 ANQGSEA. The CDR3 extends over 13 amino acids. CDR3 sequence: CSVGWGALDEQYF. In DNA form, the CDR3 reads TGCAGCGTTGGGTGGGGGGCGCTGGACGAGCAGTACTTC.

CDR3 sequence reads: CASSPSQGRGTEAFF. Here the CDR3 DNA reads TGTGCCAGCAGCCCCAGTCAGGGGCGCGGGACTGAAGCTTTCTTT. The chain couples TRBV7-9 to TRBJ1-1, with D perhaps matching TRBD1 (6 bases). Germline lookup yields CDR1 SEHNR and CDR2 FQNEAQ (reference sequence). The CDR3 is made up of 15 amino acids. V was pared by 5 bases and J by 5 bases, with 18 bases between. Full variable domain (outside the CDR3, taken from reference TRBV7-9 and TRBJ1-1): DTGVSQNPRHKITKRGQNVTFRCDPISEHNRLYWYRQTLGQGPEFLTYFQNEAQLEKSRLLSDRFSAERPKGSFSTLEIQRTEQGDSAMYLCASSPSQGRGTEAFFGQGTRLTVV.

The gene calls are TRBV7-9 and TRBJ2-2, with D perhaps given as TRBD1 or TRBD2 (5 bases each). V lost 5 bases and J 3 bases, leaving 25 bases between the germline ends. Germline assignment: CDR1 SEHNR and CDR2 FQNEAQ (reference sequence). The CDR3 consists of 19 residues. The CDR3 reads CASSVTYRSGARDTGELFF. In nucleotides, the CDR3 is TGTGCCAGCAGCGTAACCTACAGGTCCGGGGCGCGGGACACCGGGGAGCTGTTTTTT. Variable domain in full (rest from reference TRBV7-9 and TRBJ2-2): DTGVSQNPRHKITKRGQNVTFRCDPISEHNRLYWYRQTLGQGPEFLTYFQNEAQLEKSRLLSDRFSAERPKGSFSTLEIQRTEQGDSAMYLCASSVTYRSGARDTGELFFGEGSRLTVL.

This clone was observed a handful of times. The same CDR3 is also encoded by other DNA sequences in this sample. The rearrangement links TRBV27 to TRBJ1-1, with a weak D call TRBD1 (5 bases). In germline, CDR1 is MNHEY, CDR2 SMNVEV (reference sequence). The germline V and J ends were trimmed by 5 bases and 4 bases, with 11 bases remaining between them. The CDR3 is 13 amino acids. In DNA, the CDR3 is TGTGCCAGCAGTAGGCAGGGTGGCACTGAAGCTTTCTTT. It encodes CASSRQGGTEAFF.

This rearrangement joins TRBV6-1 to TRBJ2-2; D is possibly TRBD1 or TRBD2 (5 bases each). This CDR3 region has 14 residues. Germline loops: CDR1 MNHNS, CDR2 SASEGT. V was shortened by 10 bases and J by 8 bases, with 20 bases between the two germline ends. The CDR3 spells CATIPGRETGELFF. CDR3 nucleotide sequence: TGTGCCACCATTCCGGGCAGGGAGACGGGGGAGCTGTTTTTT.

This clone was found once. The genes are TRBV2 and TRBJ1-4, with D possibly matching TRBD1 (6 bases). Per the germline V gene, CDR1 is SNHLY and CDR2 is FYNNEI. The CDR3 runs 13 residues. The germline V and J ends were trimmed by 4 bases and 8 bases, with 11 bases remaining between them. The CDR3 DNA reads as TGTGCCAGCAGTGCACAGGGCTACGAAAAACTGTTTTTT. It specifies CASSAQGYEKLFF.

This sequence joins TRBV5-1 and TRBJ2-6; D is possibly TRBD2 (6 bases). The V end was cut by 0 bases, the J end by 2 bases, with 9 bases between. The germline CDR1 and CDR2 sequences are SGHRS and YFSETQ. This CDR3 comprises 16 residues. The CDR3 DNA reads TGCGCCAGCAGCTTGGTTGGAGGGGCTGGGGCCAACGTCCTGACTTTC. The encoded protein is CASSLVGGAGANVLTF.

The CDR3 bases are TGTGCCACCAGCATATCACGACGGTTAAACACCGGGGAGCTGTTTTTT. Protein product: CATSISRRLNTGELFF. The chain combines TRBV15 with TRBJ2-2; D is uncertain. This CDR3 has 16 amino acids. Trimming took 4 bases from V and 2 from J, leaving 14 bases between them. Germline loops: CDR1 LNHNV, CDR2 YYDKDF (reference sequence).

In the case of this clone: This same CDR3 is encoded by further DNA sequences in the sample. This chain uses TRBV28 with TRBJ1-2; D call uncertain. The V gene lost 2 bases and the J gene lost 1 base, with 5 bases spanning the gap. Germline V CDR1 and CDR2: MDHEN, SYDVKM. The CDR3 spans 13 residues. This CDR3 is CASSLGVNYGYTF. Here the CDR3 DNA reads TGTGCCAGCAGTTTAGGGGTTAACTATGGCTACACCTTC.